This record looks at one T cell receptor beta chain sequence and its context. This sample includes further DNA sequences coding for the same CDR3. V was trimmed by 4 bases and J by 6 bases, leaving 9 bases between them. This CDR3 spans 12 amino acids. Germline values: CDR1 SGHKS, CDR2 YYEKEE (reference sequence). Authors' methods: Reference gene primer amplification in the assay estimated nucleated cell counts. Sequencing used immunoSEQ multiplex PCR; TCRdb keeps in-frame clones, though not all of them. The V and J calls and clone size are taken from that table; D and trimming were inferred from the DNA. Of about 190,000 clones in the sample, under 85% are singletons; the top ten hold about 18%. This entry comes from a study of blood T cell repertoires in COVID-19.

The TCR sequence derives from a man in his sixties with active or convalescent COVID-19. Specimen: peripheral blood. V gene TRBV5-5 combines with J gene TRBJ2-3, with D unclear. The CDR3 region is CASSLDGDTQYF. For the CDR3, the DNA is TGTGCCAGCAGCCTGGACGGGGATACGCAGTATTTT.